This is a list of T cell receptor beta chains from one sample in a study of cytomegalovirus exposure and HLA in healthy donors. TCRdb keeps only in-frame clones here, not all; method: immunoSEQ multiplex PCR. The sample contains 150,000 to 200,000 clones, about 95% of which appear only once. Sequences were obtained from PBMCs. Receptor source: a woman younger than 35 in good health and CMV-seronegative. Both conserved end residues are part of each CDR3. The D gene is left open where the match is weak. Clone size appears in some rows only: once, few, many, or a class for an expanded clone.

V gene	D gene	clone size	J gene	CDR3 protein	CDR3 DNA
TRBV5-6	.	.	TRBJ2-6	CASSPAGSGANVLTF	TGTGCCAGCAGCCCAGCGGGCTCTGGGGCCAACGTCCTGACTTTC
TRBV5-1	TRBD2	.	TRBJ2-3	CASSPELAGGPDTQYF	TGCGCCAGCAGCCCAGAACTAGCGGGGGGCCCGGATACGCAGTATTTT
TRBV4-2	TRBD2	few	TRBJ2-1	CASSQDLGGGYNEQFF	TGTGCCAGCAGCCAAGATCTTGGGGGGGGCTACAATGAGCAGTTCTTC
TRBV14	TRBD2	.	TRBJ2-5	CASSQKQRGETQYF	TGTGCCAGCAGCCAAAAACAGCGGGGGGAGACCCAGTACTTC
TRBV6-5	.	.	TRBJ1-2	CASSYSWGEYGYTF	TGTGCCAGCAGTTACTCCTGGGGAGAGTATGGCTACACCTTC
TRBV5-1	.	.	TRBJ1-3	CASSLAEASGNTIYF	TGCGCCAGCAGCTTGGCTGAGGCGTCTGGAAACACCATATATTTT
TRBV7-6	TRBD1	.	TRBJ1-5	CASSRGQGPGQPQHF	TGTGCCAGCAGCAGGGGACAGGGGCCCGGTCAGCCCCAGCATTTT
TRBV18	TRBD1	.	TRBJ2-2	CASSPTRTGNTGELFF	TGTGCCAGCTCACCGACCAGGACAGGGAACACCGGGGAGCTGTTTTTT
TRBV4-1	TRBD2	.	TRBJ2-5	CASSLGLAGGYRETQYF	TGCGCCAGCAGCTTGGGACTAGCGGGGGGGTATCGAGAGACCCAGTACTTC
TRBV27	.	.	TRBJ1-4	CASSFLVNEKLFF	TGTGCCAGCAGTTTTCTAGTGAATGAAAAACTGTTTTTT
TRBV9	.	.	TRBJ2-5	CASSVGGASSETQYF	TGTGCCAGCAGCGTAGGGGGCGCATCGTCAGAGACCCAGTACTTC
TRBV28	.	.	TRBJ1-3	CASSLILGQPSGNTIYF	TGTGCCAGCAGTTTAATTCTCGGACAGCCCTCTGGAAACACCATATATTTT
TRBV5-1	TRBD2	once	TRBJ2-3	CASSLSSGGAADTQYF	TGCGCCAGCAGCTTAAGTAGCGGGGGGGCAGCGGATACGCAGTATTTT
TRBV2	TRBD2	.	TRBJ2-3	CASRGLAESYTQYF	TGTGCCAGCAGGGGACTAGCGGAGTCTTATACGCAGTATTTT
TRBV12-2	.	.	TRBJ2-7	CASRLVPGQAYEQYF	TGTGCAAGTCGCTTGGTTCCGGGACAAGCCTACGAGCAGTACTTC
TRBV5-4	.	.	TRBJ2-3	CASSAGPYTQYF	TGTGCCAGCAGCGCGGGACCTTATACGCAGTATTTT
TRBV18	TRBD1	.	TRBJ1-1	CASSPRQGGTEAFF	TGTGCCAGCTCACCAAGACAGGGCGGCACTGAAGCTTTCTTT
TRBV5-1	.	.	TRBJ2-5	CASSSTQSGTQYF	TGCGCCAGCAGCTCCACGCAAAGCGGGACCCAGTACTTC
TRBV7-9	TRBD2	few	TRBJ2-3	CASSQPGLAGITSTDTQYF	TGTGCCAGCAGCCAACCGGGACTAGCGGGAATTACTAGCACAGATACGCAGTATTTT
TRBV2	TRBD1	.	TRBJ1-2	CASSLVGQGNYGYTF	TGTGCCAGCAGTCTGGTAGGACAGGGGAACTATGGCTACACCTTC
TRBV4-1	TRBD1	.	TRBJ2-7	CASSQGDRESSYEQYF	TGCGCCAGCAGCCAAGGGGACAGGGAGAGCTCCTACGAGCAGTACTTC
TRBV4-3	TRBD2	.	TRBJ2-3	CASSVVAGGPADTQYF	TGCGCCAGCAGTGTCGTAGCGGGGGGGCCCGCAGATACGCAGTATTTT
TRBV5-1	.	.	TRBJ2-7	CASSEGLPLEQYF	TGCGCCAGCAGCGAGGGACTGCCGCTTGAGCAGTACTTC
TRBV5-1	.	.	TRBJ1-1	CASSLSSASGEAFF	TGCGCCAGCAGCTTGTCCTCTGCCTCGGGGGAAGCTTTCTTT
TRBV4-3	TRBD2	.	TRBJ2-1	CASSQALAGASYNEQFF	TGCGCCAGCAGCCAAGCACTAGCGGGGGCCTCCTACAATGAGCAGTTCTTC
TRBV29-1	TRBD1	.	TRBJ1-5	CSVATGTGHNQPQHF	TGCAGCGTAGCCACCGGGACAGGTCACAATCAGCCCCAGCATTTT
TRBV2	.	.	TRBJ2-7	CASSDRSRGIGQYF	TGTGCCAGCAGCGATAGAAGCCGGGGGATCGGGCAGTACTTC
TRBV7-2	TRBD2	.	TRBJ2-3	CASSAPYLAGGGTDTQYF	TGTGCCAGCAGCGCTCCCTATCTAGCGGGGGGGGGCACAGATACGCAGTATTTT
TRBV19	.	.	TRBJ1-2	CATNQRYGYTF	TGTGCCACTAACCAGCGGTATGGCTACACCTTC
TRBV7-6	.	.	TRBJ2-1	CASSLTGSSYNEQFF	TGTGCCAGCAGCTTAACAGGGAGCTCCTACAATGAGCAGTTCTTC
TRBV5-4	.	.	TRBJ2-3	CASSLRTGSQYF	TGTGCCAGCAGCTTGCGTACAGGGTCGCAGTATTTT
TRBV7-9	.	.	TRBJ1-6	CASSRGTGSADNSPLHF	TGTGCCAGCAGCCGCGGCACAGGGAGTGCAGATAATTCACCCCTCCACTTT
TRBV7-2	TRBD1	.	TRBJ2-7	CASSLETGTSYEQYF	TGTGCCAGCAGCTTAGAGACAGGGACGTCCTACGAGCAGTACTTC
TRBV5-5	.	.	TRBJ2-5	CASSHGSTKETQYF	TGTGCCAGCAGCCACGGGTCAACGAAGGAGACCCAGTACTTC
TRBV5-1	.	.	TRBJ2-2	CASTLDDSGELFF	TGCGCCAGCACCCTGGATGACTCCGGGGAGCTGTTTTTT
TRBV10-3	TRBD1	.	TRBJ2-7	CATTGQGSSYEQYF	TGTGCCACAACAGGACAGGGTTCTTCCTACGAGCAGTACTTC
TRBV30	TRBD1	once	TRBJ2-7	CAWRSRTGVIYEQYF	TGTGCCTGGAGATCTAGGACAGGGGTAATCTACGAGCAGTACTTC
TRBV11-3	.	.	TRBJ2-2	CASSLKGDRELFF	TGTGCCAGCAGCTTAAAGGGGGACAGGGAGCTGTTTTTT